One T cell receptor (beta chain) is described in this entry. Trimming at V came to 0 bases and at J to 6 bases, leaving 4 bases not matched to a gene. This CDR3 region has 15 residues. The germline gives CDR1 MNHEY, CDR2 SVGAGI. The source of the sample is a study of blood T cell repertoires in COVID-19. Study in general: Researchers got acute and convalescent COVID-19 samples from the United States, Italy and Spain. From T cells, B-cell-depleted T cells, or PBMCs came the material, which was cDNA or gDNA.

Source study methods: Nucleated cell number was recorded as an estimate derived from reference gene primer amplification. Profiling relied on immunoSEQ multiplex PCR, and the TCRdb table lists in-frame clones only, not all of them. That table gives V, J and clone size, and the DNA gave D and trimming. The repertoire holds approximately 70,000 clones, with roughly 87% as singletons. V usage is TRBV6-5 and J usage is TRBJ2-7; TRBD2 matches 11 bases. The source material was peripheral blood. The receptor was isolated from a woman of 80 years or more with acute or convalescent COVID-19. The chain's CDR3 is CASSYSTSGSGEQYF. The CDR3 DNA is TGTGCCAGCAGTTACTCAACTAGCGGGAGTGGCGAGCAGTACTTC.